The 17 T cell receptor beta chains reported below all come from one sample, sequenced in a study of T cell responses to AZD1222 COVID-19 vaccine. The protocol was immunoSEQ multiplex PCR, while the TCRdb copy is restricted to in-frame clones and leaves out a portion. The sample shows approximately 90,000 clones, about 88% of them seen only once. This material consisted of peripheral blood, taken on day 0 of AZD1222 vaccination. The receptors shown here come from an adult in good health.

The chain has TRBV10-2 and TRBJ1-5; D is possibly TRBD1 (5 bases). Germline CDR1 WSHSY, CDR2 SAAADI. The V gene lost 3 bases and the J gene lost 0 bases, with 12 bases spanning the gap. The CDR3 totals 16 residues. The CDR3 here is CASSESRGFSNQPQHF. The DNA of the CDR3 is TGCGCCAGCAGTGAATCGCGGGGCTTTAGCAATCAGCCCCAGCATTTT.

The count of this clone is one. V usage is TRBV14 and J usage is TRBJ1-6; D gene unclear. With 0 bases removed from V and 7 bases from J, the gap between germline ends came to 10 bases. The CDR3 length is 15 residues. Germline CDR1 and CDR2: SGHDN and FVKESK. The CDR3 loop reads CASSQDTRFNSPLHF. The CDR3 DNA is TGTGCCAGCAGCCAAGATACGAGGTTCAATTCACCCCTCCACTTT.

This sequence joins TRBV18 and TRBJ1-6; D is ambiguous. The germline CDR1 and CDR2 sequences are KGHSH and LQKENI. With 3 bases removed from V and 7 bases from J, the gap between germline ends came to 13 bases. The CDR3 is made up of 15 amino acids. CDR3 in amino acids: CASSPAIGPNSPLHF. In DNA form, the CDR3 reads TGTGCCAGCTCACCGGCCATAGGTCCCAATTCACCCCTCCACTTT.

This chain links TRBV7-2 with TRBJ1-2; tentatively, D is TRBD1 (6 bases). Trimming removed 1 base from V and 4 bases from J, with 13 bases in between. The CDR3 runs 15 residues. Germline assignment: CDR1 SGHTA and CDR2 FQGNSA. The CDR3 coding sequence is TGTGCCAGCAGCTTAGAGGGGGGGCTAAGCTATGGCTACACCTTC. Its protein product is CASSLEGGLSYGYTF.

The chain has TRBV7-2 and TRBJ1-4, with a possible D match to TRBD1 (5 bases). The CDR3 is made up of 15 amino acids. Germline CDR1 SGHTA, CDR2 FQGNSA. V lost 0 bases and J lost 1, with 6 bases in between. CDR3 region: CASSLAGGTNEKLFF. As DNA, the CDR3 is TGTGCCAGCAGCTTAGCGGGGGGAACTAATGAAAAACTGTTTTTT.

The chain couples TRBV7-2 to TRBJ2-2; D may be TRBD1 (6 bases). Germline assignment: CDR1 SGHTA and CDR2 FQGNSA. The V end was cut by 4 bases, the J end by 4 bases, with 10 bases between. The CDR3 has 14 amino acids. For the CDR3, the DNA is TGTGCCAGCAGCTCAGGACAGATCACCGGGGAGCTGTTTTTT. Protein: CASSSGQITGELFF.

This clone occurred a few times. The J gene is TRBJ2-7, the V gene TRBV10-3; 9 nucleotides match TRBD1. Germline V lookup: CDR1 ENHRY, CDR2 SYGVKD. The CDR3 totals 13 residues. V was clipped by 7 bases and J by 2 bases; unmatched bases: 3. The CDR3 region has the DNA TGTGCCATCATGGGACAGGGTCCCTACGAGCAGTACTTC. Its protein product is CAIMGQGPYEQYF.

The V call is TRBV10-3, the J call TRBJ1-6; 9 nucleotides align to TRBD1. Trimming took 8 bases from V and 10 from J; bases not matched to a gene: 6. The CDR3 consists of 13 residues. From germline, CDR1 is ENHRY and CDR2 SYGVKD. CDR3 in amino acids: CAIGDRAESPLHF. The CDR3 nucleotides read TGTGCCATCGGGGACAGGGCTGAATCACCCCTCCACTTT.

This clone was found once. The chain carries TRBV10-1 and TRBJ1-2; 8 nucleotides match TRBD1. This CDR3 has 13 amino acids. Trimming removed 6 bases from V and 4 bases from J; junction bases left unmatched: 4. Germline CDR1 reads WNHNN; CDR2 reads SYGVQD (reference sequence). CDR3 sequence (DNA): TGCGCCAGCAGCCGGGACAGGTTCTATGGCTACACCTTC. This sequence encodes CASSRDRFYGYTF.

The V gene is TRBV9, the J gene TRBJ2-5; possible D gene TRBD2, 6 bases. The CDR3 has 14 residues. V lost 4 bases to trimming and J lost 5 bases, with 15 bases between them. The germline gives CDR1 SGDLS, CDR2 YYNGEE. CDR3 in amino acids: CASSPGSGWETQYF. The CDR3 DNA sequence: TGTGCCAGCAGCCCCGGTAGCGGTTGGGAGACCCAGTACTTC.

The genes are TRBV18 and TRBJ2-3; D unclear. Trimming cost V 8 bases and J 1 base, with 7 bases left between them. The CDR3 runs 12 residues. Per germline, CDR1 KGHSH and CDR2 LQKENI. The CDR3 coding sequence is TGTGCCAGCCGTGGGGGCACAGATACGCAGTATTTT. Amino acid sequence: CASRGGTDTQYF.

V and J are TRBV7-9 and TRBJ1-2; D is perhaps TRBD1 (6 bases). Germline CDR1 reads SEHNR; CDR2 reads FQNEAQ (reference sequence). The CDR3 length is 15 residues. V dropped 5 bases and J dropped 5 bases, with 18 bases sitting between them. CDR3 sequence reads: CASSPIGGLGYGYTF. In nucleotides, the CDR3 is TGTGCCAGCAGCCCCATTGGGGGCCTGGGATATGGCTACACCTTC. Filled out from reference TRBV7-9 and TRBJ1-2, the complete variable domain reads DTGVSQNPRHKITKRGQNVTFRCDPISEHNRLYWYRQTLGQGPEFLTYFQNEAQLEKSRLLSDRFSAERPKGSFSTLEIQRTEQGDSAMYLCASSPIGGLGYGYTFGSGTRLTVV.

This chain joins TRBV5-4 and TRBJ2-1; 7 bases map to TRBD2. Per the germline V gene, CDR1 is SGHNT and CDR2 is YYREEE (reference sequence). This CDR3 is 16 amino acids long. Trimming took 0 bases from V and 2 from J; bases not matched to a gene: 5. The CDR3 DNA follows: TGTGCCAGCAGCTTGGGTGGCGCGGGGGCCTACAATGAGCAGTTCTTC. It is translated as CASSLGGAGAYNEQFF. Using reference TRBV5-4 and TRBJ2-1 for the parts outside the CDR3, the full variable domain is ETGVTQSPTHLIKTRGQQVTLRCSSQSGHNTVSWYQQALGQGPQFIFQYYREEENGRGNFPPRFSGLQFPNYSSELNVNALELDDSALYLCASSLGGAGAYNEQFFGPGTRLTVL.

This chain uses TRBV5-6 with TRBJ1-1, with D unresolved. Trimming took off 3 bases at V and 1 base at J, with 10 bases between the two ends. This CDR3 is 14 amino acids long. Germline CDR1 is SGHDT and CDR2 is YYEEEE. CDR3 nucleotide sequence: TGTGCCAGCAGCTGGGGTCGGCCGAACACTGAAGCTTTCTTT. As protein: CASSWGRPNTEAFF.

The genes are TRBV28 and TRBJ1-1; D remains unclear. Germline assignment: CDR1 MDHEN and CDR2 SYDVKM. Trimming took 4 bases from V and 10 from J, leaving 16 bases between them. The CDR3 has 13 amino acids. CDR3 bases: TGTGCCAGCAGTTGGCTAGATTACGGGGTAGCTTTCTTT. Protein sequence: CASSWLDYGVAFF.

The J gene is TRBJ1-2, the V gene TRBV29-1; no definite D call. Trimming removed 0 bases at V and 2 bases at J, with 7 bases between. The CDR3 runs 13 residues. Per germline, CDR1 SQVTM and CDR2 ANQGSEA. The CDR3 here is CSVEDGENYGYTF. Written as DNA, the CDR3 is TGCAGCGTTGAAGATGGTGAAAACTATGGCTACACCTTC.

This clone was seen only once. This sequence joins TRBV2 and TRBJ1-4, with D possibly TRBD1 on 6 matching bases. Germline-derived CDR1 and CDR2 are SNHLY and FYNNEI. The V end was cut by 6 bases, the J end by 7 bases, with 18 bases between. CDR3 length: 15 amino acids. DNA of the CDR3: TGTGCCAGCAGCACCTACAGGGTAGGAAGTGAAAAACTGTTTTTT. Its translation: CASSTYRVGSEKLFF.